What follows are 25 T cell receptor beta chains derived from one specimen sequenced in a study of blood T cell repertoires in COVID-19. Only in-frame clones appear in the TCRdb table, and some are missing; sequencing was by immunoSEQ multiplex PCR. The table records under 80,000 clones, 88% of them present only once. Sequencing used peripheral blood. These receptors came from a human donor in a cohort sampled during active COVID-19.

The CDR3 bases are TGTGCCAGCAGTTACAGGGGATGGGAAAAACTGTTTTTT. It codes for CASSYRGWEKLFF. The genes are TRBV28 and TRBJ1-4; 7 nucleotides match TRBD1. CDR1 and CDR2 from the germline V gene are MDHEN and SYDVKM. The CDR3 is 13 residues long. The V and J ends lost 4 bases and 8 bases, in that order; junction bases with no gene match: 4.

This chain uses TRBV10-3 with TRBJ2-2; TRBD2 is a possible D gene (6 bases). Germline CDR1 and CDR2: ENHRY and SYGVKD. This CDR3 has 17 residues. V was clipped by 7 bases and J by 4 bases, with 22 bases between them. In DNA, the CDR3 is TGTGCCATCACCGAACATTCCCGGGAGAGGGGCACCGGGGAGCTGTTTTTT. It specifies CAITEHSRERGTGELFF.

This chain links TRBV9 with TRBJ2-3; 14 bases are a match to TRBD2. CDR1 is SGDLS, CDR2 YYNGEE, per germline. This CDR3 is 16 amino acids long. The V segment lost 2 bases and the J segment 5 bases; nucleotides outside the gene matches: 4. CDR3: CASSVGLAGDIDTQYF. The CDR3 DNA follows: TGTGCCAGCAGCGTGGGACTAGCGGGAGACATAGATACGCAGTATTTT.

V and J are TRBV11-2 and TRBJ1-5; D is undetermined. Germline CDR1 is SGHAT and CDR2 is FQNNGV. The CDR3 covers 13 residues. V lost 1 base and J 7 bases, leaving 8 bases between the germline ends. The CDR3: CASSLGSGQPQHF. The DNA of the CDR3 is TGTGCCAGCAGCTTAGGTTCGGGGCAGCCCCAGCATTTT.

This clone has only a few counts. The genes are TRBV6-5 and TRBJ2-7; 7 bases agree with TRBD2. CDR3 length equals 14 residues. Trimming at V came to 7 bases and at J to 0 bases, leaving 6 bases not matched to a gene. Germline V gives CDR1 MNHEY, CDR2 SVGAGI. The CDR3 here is CASTKAGTSYEQYF. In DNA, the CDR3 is TGTGCCAGCACCAAAGCGGGAACCTCCTACGAGCAGTACTTC.

This CDR3 reads CASRQANQPQHF. The CDR3 coding sequence is TGTGCCAGCAGGCAGGCGAATCAGCCCCAGCATTTT. V usage is TRBV28 and J usage is TRBJ1-5; D remains ambiguous. Germline loops: CDR1 MDHEN, CDR2 SYDVKM. This CDR3 spans 12 amino acids. With 6 bases removed from V and 4 bases from J, the gap between germline ends came to 7 bases. The full variable domain, rest sourced from reference TRBV28 and TRBJ1-5, is DVKVTQSSRYLVKRTGEKVFLECVQDMDHENMFWYRQDPGLGLRLIYFSYDVKMKEKGDIPEGYSVSREKKERFSLILESASTNQTSMYLCASRQANQPQHFGDGTRLSIL.

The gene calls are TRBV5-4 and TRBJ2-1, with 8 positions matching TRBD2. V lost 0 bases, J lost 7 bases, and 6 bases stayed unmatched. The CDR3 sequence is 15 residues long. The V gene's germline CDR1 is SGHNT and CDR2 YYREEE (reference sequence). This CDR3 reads CASSLDGRARNEQFF. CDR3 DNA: TGTGCCAGCAGCTTGGACGGGAGGGCCCGAAATGAGCAGTTCTTC. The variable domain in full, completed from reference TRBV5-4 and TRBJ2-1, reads ETGVTQSPTHLIKTRGQQVTLRCSSQSGHNTVSWYQQALGQGPQFIFQYYREEENGRGNFPPRFSGLQFPNYSSELNVNALELDDSALYLCASSLDGRARNEQFFGPGTRLTVL.

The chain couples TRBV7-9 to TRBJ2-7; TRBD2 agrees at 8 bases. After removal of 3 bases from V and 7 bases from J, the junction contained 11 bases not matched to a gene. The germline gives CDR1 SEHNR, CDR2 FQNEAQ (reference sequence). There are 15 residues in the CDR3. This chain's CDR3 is CASSFSGSQGEEQYF. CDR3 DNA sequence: TGTGCCAGCAGCTTCAGCGGGAGCCAGGGTGAGGAGCAGTACTTC. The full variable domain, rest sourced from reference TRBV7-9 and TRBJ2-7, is DTGVSQNPRHKITKRGQNVTFRCDPISEHNRLYWYRQTLGQGPEFLTYFQNEAQLEKSRLLSDRFSAERPKGSFSTLEIQRTEQGDSAMYLCASSFSGSQGEEQYFGPGTRLTVT.

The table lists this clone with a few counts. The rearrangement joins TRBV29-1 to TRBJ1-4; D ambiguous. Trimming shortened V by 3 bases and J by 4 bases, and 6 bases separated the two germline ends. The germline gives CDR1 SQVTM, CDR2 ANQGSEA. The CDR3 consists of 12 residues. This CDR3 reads CSVELLNEKLFF. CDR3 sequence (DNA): TGCAGCGTTGAGTTACTTAATGAAAAACTGTTTTTT. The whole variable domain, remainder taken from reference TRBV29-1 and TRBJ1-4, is SAVISQKPSRDICQRGTSLTIQCQVDSQVTMMFWYRQQPGQSLTLIATANQGSEATYESGFVIDKFPISRPNLTFSTLTVSNMSPEDSSIYLCSVELLNEKLFFGSGTQLSVL.

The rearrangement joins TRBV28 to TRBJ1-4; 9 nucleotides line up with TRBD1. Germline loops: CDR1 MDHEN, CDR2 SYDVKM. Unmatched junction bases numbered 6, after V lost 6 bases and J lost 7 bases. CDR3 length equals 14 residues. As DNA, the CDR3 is TGTGCCAGCAGCCTAGGGGACAGGGTTGAAAAACTGTTTTTT. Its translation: CASSLGDRVEKLFF. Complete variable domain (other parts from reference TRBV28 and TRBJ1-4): DVKVTQSSRYLVKRTGEKVFLECVQDMDHENMFWYRQDPGLGLRLIYFSYDVKMKEKGDIPEGYSVSREKKERFSLILESASTNQTSMYLCASSLGDRVEKLFFGSGTQLSVL.

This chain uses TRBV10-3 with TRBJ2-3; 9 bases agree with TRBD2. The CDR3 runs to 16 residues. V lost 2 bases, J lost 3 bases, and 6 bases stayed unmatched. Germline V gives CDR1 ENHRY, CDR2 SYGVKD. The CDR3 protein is CAISESTTSGTDTQYF. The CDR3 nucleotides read TGTGCCATCAGTGAGAGCACGACTAGCGGAACAGATACGCAGTATTTT.

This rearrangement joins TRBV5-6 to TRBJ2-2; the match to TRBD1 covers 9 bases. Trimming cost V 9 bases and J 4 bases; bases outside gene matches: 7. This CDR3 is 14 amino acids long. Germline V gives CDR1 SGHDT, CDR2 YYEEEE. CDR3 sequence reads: CATQQGAGTGELFF. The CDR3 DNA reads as TGTGCCACCCAACAGGGGGCGGGCACCGGGGAGCTGTTTTTT.

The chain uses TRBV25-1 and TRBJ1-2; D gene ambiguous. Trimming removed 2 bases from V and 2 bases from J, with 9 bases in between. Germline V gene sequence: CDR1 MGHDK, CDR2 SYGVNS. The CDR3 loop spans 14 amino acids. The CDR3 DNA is TGTGCCAGCAGTGAAGAGGGCTGGAACTATGGCTACACCTTC. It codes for CASSEEGWNYGYTF.

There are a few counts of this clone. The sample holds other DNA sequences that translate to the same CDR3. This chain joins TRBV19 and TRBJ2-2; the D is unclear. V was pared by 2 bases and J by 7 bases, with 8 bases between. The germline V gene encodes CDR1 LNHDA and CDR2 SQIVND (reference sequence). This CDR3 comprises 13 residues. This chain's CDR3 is CASSILSVGELFF. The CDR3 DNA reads TGTGCCAGTAGTATACTAAGCGTCGGGGAGCTGTTTTTT. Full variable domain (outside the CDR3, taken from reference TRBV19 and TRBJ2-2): DGGITQSPKYLFRKEGQNVTLSCEQNLNHDAMYWYRQDPGQGLRLIYYSQIVNDFQKGDIAEGYSVSREKKESFPLTVTSAQKNPTAFYLCASSILSVGELFFGEGSRLTVL.

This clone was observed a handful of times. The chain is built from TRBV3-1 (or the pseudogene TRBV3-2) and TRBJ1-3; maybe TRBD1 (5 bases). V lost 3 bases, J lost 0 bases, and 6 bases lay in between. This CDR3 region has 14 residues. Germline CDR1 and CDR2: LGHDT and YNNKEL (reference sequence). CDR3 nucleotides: TGTGCCAGCAGCCAGACAGACTCTGGAAACACCATATATTTT. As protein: CASSQTDSGNTIYF.

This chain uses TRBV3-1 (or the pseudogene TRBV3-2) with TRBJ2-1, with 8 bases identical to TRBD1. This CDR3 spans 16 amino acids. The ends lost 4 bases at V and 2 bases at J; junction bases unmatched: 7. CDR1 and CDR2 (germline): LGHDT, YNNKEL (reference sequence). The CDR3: CASSRQGYRAYNEQFF. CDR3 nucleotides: TGTGCCAGCAGCCGACAGGGGTACCGTGCCTACAATGAGCAGTTCTTC.

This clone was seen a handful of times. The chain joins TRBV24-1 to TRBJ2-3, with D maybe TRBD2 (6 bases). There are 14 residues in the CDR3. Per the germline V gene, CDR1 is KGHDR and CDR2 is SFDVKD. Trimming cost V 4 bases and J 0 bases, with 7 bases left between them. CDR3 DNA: TGTGCCACCAGTGACAGCGGGAGCACAGATACGCAGTATTTT. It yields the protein CATSDSGSTDTQYF.

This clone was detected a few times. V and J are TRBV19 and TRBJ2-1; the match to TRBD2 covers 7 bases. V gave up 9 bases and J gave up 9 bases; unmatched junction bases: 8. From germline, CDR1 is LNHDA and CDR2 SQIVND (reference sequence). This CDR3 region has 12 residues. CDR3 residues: CASEGRAAEQFF. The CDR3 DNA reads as TGTGCCAGCGAAGGGAGGGCCGCTGAGCAGTTCTTC.

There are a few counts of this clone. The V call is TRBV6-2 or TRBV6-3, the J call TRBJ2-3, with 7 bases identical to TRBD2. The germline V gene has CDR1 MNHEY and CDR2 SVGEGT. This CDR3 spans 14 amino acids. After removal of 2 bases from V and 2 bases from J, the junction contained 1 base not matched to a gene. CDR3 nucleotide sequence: TGTGCCAGCAGTTACCGGGGGGACACAGATACGCAGTATTTT. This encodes CASSYRGDTDTQYF.

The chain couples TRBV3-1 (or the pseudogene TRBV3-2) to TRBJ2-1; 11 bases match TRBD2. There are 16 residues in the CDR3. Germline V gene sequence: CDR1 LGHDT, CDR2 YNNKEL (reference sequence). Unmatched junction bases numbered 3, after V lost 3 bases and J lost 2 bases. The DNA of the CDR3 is TGTGCCAGCAGCCACGTACTAGCGGGAGCCTACAATGAGCAGTTCTTC. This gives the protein CASSHVLAGAYNEQFF.

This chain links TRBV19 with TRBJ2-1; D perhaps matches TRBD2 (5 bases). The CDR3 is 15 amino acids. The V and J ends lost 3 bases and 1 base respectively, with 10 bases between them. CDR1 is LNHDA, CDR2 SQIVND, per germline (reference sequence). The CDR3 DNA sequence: TGTGCCAGTAGTATCGGGGATTGGTCCTACAATGAGCAGTTCTTC. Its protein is CASSIGDWSYNEQFF.

The CDR3 bases are TGTGCCAGCAGGTCCCTAGCGGGAGGACCCTACAATGAGCAGTTCTTC. This codes for CASRSLAGGPYNEQFF. This chain connects TRBV6-6 to TRBJ2-1; 11 nucleotides line up with TRBD2. The CDR3 sequence is 16 residues long. V lost 6 bases to trimming and J lost 2 bases; unmatched junction nucleotides: 6. Germline CDR1 and CDR2: MNHNY and SVGAGI (reference sequence).

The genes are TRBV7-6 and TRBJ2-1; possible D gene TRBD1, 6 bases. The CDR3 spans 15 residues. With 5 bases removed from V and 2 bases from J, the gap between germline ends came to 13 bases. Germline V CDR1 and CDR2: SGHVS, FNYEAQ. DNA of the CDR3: TGTGCCAGCAGCCCCGGGACAAATACCTACAATGAGCAGTTCTTC. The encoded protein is CASSPGTNTYNEQFF.

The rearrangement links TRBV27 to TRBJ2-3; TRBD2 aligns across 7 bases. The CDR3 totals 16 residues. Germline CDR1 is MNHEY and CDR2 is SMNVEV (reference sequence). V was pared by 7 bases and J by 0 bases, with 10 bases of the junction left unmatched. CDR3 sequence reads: CASTTRTRTSTDTQYF. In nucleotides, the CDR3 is TGTGCCAGCACCACACGGACTAGAACTAGCACAGATACGCAGTATTTT.

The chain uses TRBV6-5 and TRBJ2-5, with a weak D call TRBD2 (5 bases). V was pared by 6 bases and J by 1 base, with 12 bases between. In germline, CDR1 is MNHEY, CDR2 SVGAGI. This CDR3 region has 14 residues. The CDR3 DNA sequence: TGTGCCAGCAGCCCGACTAAAATCCAAGAGACCCAGTACTTC. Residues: CASSPTKIQETQYF.